This note documents a single T cell receptor beta chain sequence. These data are taken from a study of blood T cell repertoires in COVID-19. Some clones are missing from TCRdb's copy, which holds only in-frame ones; the method was immunoSEQ multiplex PCR. The table lists 390,000 or so clones, about 90% of them singletons. Looked up from germline, CDR1 is MNHEY and CDR2 is SVGAGI. The CDR3 contains 15 residues. After removal of 2 bases from V and 6 bases from J, the junction contained 9 bases not matched to a gene. Material for sequencing was peripheral blood. V and J are TRBV6-5 and TRBJ1-2; 7 bases fit TRBD1. The receptor was isolated from a woman aged 25-40 years with COVID-19, enrolled during active disease. Here the CDR3 DNA reads TGTGCCAGCAGTTACGGGACAGACCTAAGGGATGGCTACACCTTC. Translating gives CASSYGTDLRDGYTF.